This record covers a single T cell receptor (beta chain). The antigen is undetermined. The CDR3 covers 16 residues. The trim removed 0 bases at V and 5 bases at J, leaving 8 bases unmatched. CDR1 is SGDLS and CDR2 is YYNGEE in the germline V gene. Libraries were prepared by immunoSEQ multiplex PCR; TCRdb keeps only in-frame clonotypes and omits some of them. This table holds hundreds of thousands of clones, roughly four fifths found once. This entry belongs to a study of Ad26.COV2.S vaccination and SARS-CoV-2 variants. Study summary: COV1001, an Ad26.COV2.S trial, supplied this vaccine-arm donor.

The study's findings and limits: Breadth of non-spike TCRs did not differ between vaccinees and placebo recipients. Vaccine recipients showed a spike-specific TCR breadth that was higher than in placebo recipients.

As to treatment: around 19 received Ad26.COV2.S at low or high dose, single or two shots; about 5 received placebo; per-sample allocation not given. Day 63 after the first vaccine or placebo injection was the time point for sampling. Vaccination employed an Ad26 vector expressing the Wuhan-strain SARS-CoV-2 spike. The receptor's source is a person between 18 and 65 years old who received the Ad26.COV2.S COVID-19 vaccine or a placebo. This chain links TRBV9 with TRBJ2-5; 9 bases fit TRBD2. The specimen was peripheral blood, collected in a trial of Ad26.COV2.S vaccine versus placebo. The CDR3 here is CASSVDGAGGRETQYF. In nucleotides, the CDR3 is TGTGCCAGCAGCGTAGACGGAGCGGGGGGACGGGAGACCCAGTACTTC.